This TCR beta chain was obtained from a study of blood T cell repertoires in COVID-19. Study information: Sites in the United States, Italy and Spain provided acute and convalescent COVID-19 samples.

Original processing methods: By means of reference gene primer amplification, nucleated cell counts were estimated. The protocol was immunoSEQ multiplex PCR, while the TCRdb copy is restricted to in-frame clones and leaves out a portion. That table gives V, J and clone size, and the DNA gave D and trimming. The table lists some 120,000 clones, around four fifths of them singletons, with roughly a fifth in the top ten. Per germline, CDR1 MNHNS and CDR2 SASEGT. The V end lost 3 bases, the J end lost 0 bases, and 5 bases lay between the germline ends. This CDR3 is built from 13 residues. The chain combines TRBV6-1 with TRBJ1-1; D remains unclear. This TCR was sampled from a man at least 80 years old with acute or convalescent COVID-19. Material: peripheral blood. In DNA form, the CDR3 reads TGTGCCAGCAGTGAGGCAGTGAACACTGAAGCTTTCTTT. The encoded protein is CASSEAVNTEAFF.